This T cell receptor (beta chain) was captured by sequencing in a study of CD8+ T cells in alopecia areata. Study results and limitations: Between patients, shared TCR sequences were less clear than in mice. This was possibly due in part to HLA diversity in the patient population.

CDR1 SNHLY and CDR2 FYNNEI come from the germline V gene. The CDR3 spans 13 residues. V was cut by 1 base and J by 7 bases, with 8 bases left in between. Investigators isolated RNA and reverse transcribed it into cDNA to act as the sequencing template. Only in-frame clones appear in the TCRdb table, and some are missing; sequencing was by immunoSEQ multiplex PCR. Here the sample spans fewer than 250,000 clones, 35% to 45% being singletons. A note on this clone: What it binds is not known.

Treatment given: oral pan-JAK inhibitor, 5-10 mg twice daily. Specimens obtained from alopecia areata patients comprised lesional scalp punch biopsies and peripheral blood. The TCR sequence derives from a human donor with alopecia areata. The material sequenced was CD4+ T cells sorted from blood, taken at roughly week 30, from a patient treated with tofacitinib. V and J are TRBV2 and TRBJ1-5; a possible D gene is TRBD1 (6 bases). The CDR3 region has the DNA TGTGCCAGCAGTGAAGGGGGACACCAGCCCCAGCATTTT. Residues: CASSEGGHQPQHF.